This T cell receptor beta chain was obtained from a study of shared T cell receptors in the human thymus. The germline CDR1 and CDR2 sequences are SQVTM and ANQGSEA. Unmatched junction bases numbered 5, after V lost 0 bases and J lost 4 bases. The CDR3 runs to 14 residues. Only in-frame clones appear in the TCRdb table, and some are missing; sequencing was by immunoSEQ multiplex PCR. The table has about 540,000 clones, about 80% seen once. This same sample was also part of a study on human thymus T cells. That paper adds: Corrective heart surgery yielded resections, and these provided the thymus tissue. An apparent bias in V and J gene usage was seen in thymic and blood repertoires.

The sample was thymocytes. This sequence joins TRBV29-1 and TRBJ2-5, with 7 bases aligning to TRBD2. This TCR came from a boy under two years old with a congenital heart defect. As DNA, the CDR3 is TGCAGCGTTGAAGATCCTGGGAGGGGAGAGACCCAGTACTTC. Its protein is CSVEDPGRGETQYF. The full variable domain, its missing parts supplied by reference TRBV29-1 and TRBJ2-5, is SAVISQKPSRDICQRGTSLTIQCQVDSQVTMMFWYRQQPGQSLTLIATANQGSEATYESGFVIDKFPISRPNLTFSTLTVSNMSPEDSSIYLCSVEDPGRGETQYFGPGTRLLVL.